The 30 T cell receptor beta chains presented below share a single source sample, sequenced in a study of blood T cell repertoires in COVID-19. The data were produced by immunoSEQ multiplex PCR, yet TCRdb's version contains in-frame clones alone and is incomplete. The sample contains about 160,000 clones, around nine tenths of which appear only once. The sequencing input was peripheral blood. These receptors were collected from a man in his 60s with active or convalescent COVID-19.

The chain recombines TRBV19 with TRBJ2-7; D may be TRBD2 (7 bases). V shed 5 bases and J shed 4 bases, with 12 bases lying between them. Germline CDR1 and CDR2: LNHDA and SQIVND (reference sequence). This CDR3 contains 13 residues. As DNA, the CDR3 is TGTGCCAGTAGTCCCGGGGGGCCGTACGAGCAGTACTTC. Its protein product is CASSPGGPYEQYF.

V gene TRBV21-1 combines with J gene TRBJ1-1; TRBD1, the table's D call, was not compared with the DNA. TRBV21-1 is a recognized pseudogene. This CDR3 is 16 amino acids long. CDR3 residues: CASSKVSGVLNTEAFF. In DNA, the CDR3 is TGTGCCAGCAGCAAAGTGTCAGGGGTTTTGAACACTGAAGCTTTCTTT.

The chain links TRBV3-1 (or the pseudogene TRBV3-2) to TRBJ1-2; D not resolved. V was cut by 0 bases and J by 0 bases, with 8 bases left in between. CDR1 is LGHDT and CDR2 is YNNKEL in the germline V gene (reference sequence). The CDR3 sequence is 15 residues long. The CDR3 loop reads CASSQDRESNYGYTF. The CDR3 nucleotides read TGTGCCAGCAGCCAAGATCGTGAGTCTAACTATGGCTACACCTTC.

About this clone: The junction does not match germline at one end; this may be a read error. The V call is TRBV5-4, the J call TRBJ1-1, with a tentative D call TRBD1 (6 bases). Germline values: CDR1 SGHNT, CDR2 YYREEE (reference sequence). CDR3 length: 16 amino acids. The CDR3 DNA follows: TGTGCCAGCACCTTGCCCGGGACACTTATGAACACTGAAGCTTTCTTT. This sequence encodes CASTLPGTLMNTEAFF.

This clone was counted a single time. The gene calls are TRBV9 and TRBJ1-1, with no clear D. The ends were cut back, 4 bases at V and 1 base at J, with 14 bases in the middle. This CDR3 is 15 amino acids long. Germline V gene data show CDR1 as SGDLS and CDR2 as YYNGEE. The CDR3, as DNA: TGTGCCAGCAGCCCTAGACGGTTGGGGAACACTGAAGCTTTCTTT. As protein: CASSPRRLGNTEAFF.

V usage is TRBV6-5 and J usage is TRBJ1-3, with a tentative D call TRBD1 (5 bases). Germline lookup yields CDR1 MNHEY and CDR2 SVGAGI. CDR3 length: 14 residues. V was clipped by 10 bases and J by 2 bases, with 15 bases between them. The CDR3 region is CAIGLGGTGNTIYF. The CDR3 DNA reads TGTGCCATCGGACTGGGGGGTACTGGAAACACCATATATTTT.

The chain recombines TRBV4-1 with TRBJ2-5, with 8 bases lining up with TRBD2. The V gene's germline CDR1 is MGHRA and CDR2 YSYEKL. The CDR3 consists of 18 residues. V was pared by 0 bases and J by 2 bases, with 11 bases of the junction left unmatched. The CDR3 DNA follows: TGCGCCAGCAGCCAAGAGTCGTTCATAGCGGGAAGGCAAGAGACCCAGTACTTC. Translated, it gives CASSQESFIAGRQETQYF.

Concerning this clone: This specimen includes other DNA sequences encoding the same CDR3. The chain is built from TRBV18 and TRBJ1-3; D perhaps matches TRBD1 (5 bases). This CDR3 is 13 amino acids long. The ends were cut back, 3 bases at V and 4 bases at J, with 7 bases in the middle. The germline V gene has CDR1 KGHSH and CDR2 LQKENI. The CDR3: CASSPGQGNTIYF. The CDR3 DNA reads TGTGCCAGCTCACCTGGACAAGGAAACACCATATATTTT.

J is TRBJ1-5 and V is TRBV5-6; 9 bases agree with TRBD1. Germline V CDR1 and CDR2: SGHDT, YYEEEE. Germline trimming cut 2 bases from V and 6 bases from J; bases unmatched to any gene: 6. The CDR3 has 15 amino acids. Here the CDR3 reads CASSFRTGASQPQHF. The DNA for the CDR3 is TGTGCCAGCAGCTTCCGGACAGGGGCCAGTCAGCCCCAGCATTTT.

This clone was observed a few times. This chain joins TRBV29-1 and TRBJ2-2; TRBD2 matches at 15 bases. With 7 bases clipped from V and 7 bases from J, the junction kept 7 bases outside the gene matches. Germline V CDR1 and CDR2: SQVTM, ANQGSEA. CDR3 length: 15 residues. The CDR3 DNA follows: TGCAGCGCCGGACTAGCGGGAGGGCCCCACGGGGAGCTGTTTTTT. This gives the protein CSAGLAGGPHGELFF.

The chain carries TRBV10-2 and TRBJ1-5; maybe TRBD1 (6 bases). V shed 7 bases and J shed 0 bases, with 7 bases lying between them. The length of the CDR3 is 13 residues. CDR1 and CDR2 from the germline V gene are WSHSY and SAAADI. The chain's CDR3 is CASTGDSNQPQHF. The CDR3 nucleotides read TGCGCCAGCACAGGGGATAGCAATCAGCCCCAGCATTTT.

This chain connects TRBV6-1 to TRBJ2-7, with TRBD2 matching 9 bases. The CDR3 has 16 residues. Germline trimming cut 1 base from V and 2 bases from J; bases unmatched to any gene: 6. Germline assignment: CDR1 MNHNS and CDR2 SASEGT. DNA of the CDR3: TGTGCCAGCAGTGAAGGGTATAGCGGGAGTGCCTACGAGCAGTACTTC. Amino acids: CASSEGYSGSAYEQYF.

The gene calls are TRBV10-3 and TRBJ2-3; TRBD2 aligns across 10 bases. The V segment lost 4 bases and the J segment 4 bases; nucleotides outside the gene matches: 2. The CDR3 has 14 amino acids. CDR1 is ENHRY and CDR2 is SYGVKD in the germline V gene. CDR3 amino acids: CAISGSGRADTQYF. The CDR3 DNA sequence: TGTGCCATCAGTGGGAGCGGGAGGGCAGATACGCAGTATTTT.

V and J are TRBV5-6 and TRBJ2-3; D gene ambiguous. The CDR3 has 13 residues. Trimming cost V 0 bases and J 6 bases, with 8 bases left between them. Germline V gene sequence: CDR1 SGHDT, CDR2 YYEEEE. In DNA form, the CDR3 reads TGTGCCAGCAGCTTGGGGCGGCGGGATACGCAGTATTTT. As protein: CASSLGRRDTQYF.

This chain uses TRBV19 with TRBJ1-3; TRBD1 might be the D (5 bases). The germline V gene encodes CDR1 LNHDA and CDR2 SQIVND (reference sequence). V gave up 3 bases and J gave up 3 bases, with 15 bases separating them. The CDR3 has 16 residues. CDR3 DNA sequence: TGTGCCAGTAGTATCCTTCCAGGGCGAAGTGGAAACACCATATATTTT. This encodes CASSILPGRSGNTIYF. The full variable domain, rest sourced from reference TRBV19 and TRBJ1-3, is DGGITQSPKYLFRKEGQNVTLSCEQNLNHDAMYWYRQDPGQGLRLIYYSQIVNDFQKGDIAEGYSVSREKKESFPLTVTSAQKNPTAFYLCASSILPGRSGNTIYFGEGSWLTVV.

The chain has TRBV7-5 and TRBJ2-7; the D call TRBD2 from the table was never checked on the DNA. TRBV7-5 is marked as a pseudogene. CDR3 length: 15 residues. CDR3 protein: CVIRSGRESYYEQYF. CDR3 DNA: TGTGTCATAAGATCGGGGAGGGAGAGTTACTACGAGCAGTACTTC.

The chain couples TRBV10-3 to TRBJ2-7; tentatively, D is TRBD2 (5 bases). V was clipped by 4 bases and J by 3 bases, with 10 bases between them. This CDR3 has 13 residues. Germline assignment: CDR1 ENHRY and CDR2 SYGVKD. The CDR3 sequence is CAISAQDFYEQYF. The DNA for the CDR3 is TGTGCCATCAGTGCTCAGGACTTCTACGAGCAGTACTTC.

CDR3 sequence (DNA): TGCGCCAGCAGCTGGGCCGACTACTACGAGCAGTACTTC. Protein product: CASSWADYYEQYF. This chain links TRBV5-1 with TRBJ2-7, with D possibly being TRBD2 (5 bases). Germline V CDR1 and CDR2: SGHRS, YFSETQ. V was clipped by 3 bases and J by 3 bases, with 10 bases between them. The CDR3 totals 13 residues.

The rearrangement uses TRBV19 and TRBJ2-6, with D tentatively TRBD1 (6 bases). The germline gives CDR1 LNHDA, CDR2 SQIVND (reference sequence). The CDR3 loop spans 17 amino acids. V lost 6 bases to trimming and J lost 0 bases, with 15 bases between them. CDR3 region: CASSGTRSLSGANVLTF. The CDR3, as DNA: TGTGCCAGTAGCGGGACACGATCGCTCTCTGGGGCCAACGTCCTGACTTTC. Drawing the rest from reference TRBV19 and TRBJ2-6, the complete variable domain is DGGITQSPKYLFRKEGQNVTLSCEQNLNHDAMYWYRQDPGQGLRLIYYSQIVNDFQKGDIAEGYSVSREKKESFPLTVTSAQKNPTAFYLCASSGTRSLSGANVLTFGAGSRLTVL.

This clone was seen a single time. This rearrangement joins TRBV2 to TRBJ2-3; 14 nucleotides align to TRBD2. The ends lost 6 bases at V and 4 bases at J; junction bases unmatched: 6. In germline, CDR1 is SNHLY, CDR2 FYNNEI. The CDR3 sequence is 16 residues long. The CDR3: CASRATSGGEADTQYF. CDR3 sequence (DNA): TGTGCCAGCAGGGCGACTAGCGGGGGGGAAGCAGATACGCAGTATTTT.

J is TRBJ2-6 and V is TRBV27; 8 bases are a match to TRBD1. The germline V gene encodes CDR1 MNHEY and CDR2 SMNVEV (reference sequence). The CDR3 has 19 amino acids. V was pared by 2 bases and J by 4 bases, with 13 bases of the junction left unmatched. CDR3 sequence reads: CASSLRTGKGLPGANVLTF. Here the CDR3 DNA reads TGTGCCAGCAGTTTACGGACAGGGAAAGGTCTTCCAGGGGCCAACGTCCTGACTTTC.

The CDR3 region has the DNA TGTGCCAGCAGGACAGCTAGCACAGATACGCAGTATTTT. Its translation is CASRTASTDTQYF. This rearrangement joins TRBV6-5 to TRBJ2-3; D possibly corresponds to TRBD1 (5 bases). Per germline, CDR1 MNHEY and CDR2 SVGAGI. V gave up 6 bases and J gave up 0 bases, with 7 bases separating them. The CDR3 is made up of 13 amino acids.

This CDR3 is CASRAGTETYNEQFF. CDR3 nucleotides: TGTGCCAGCAGAGCTGGGACAGAGACCTACAATGAGCAGTTCTTC. This chain joins TRBV6-5 and TRBJ2-1, with TRBD1 matching over 7 bases. Germline CDR1 and CDR2: MNHEY and SVGAGI. Trimming cost V 6 bases and J 2 bases; bases outside gene matches: 7. CDR3 length equals 15 residues.

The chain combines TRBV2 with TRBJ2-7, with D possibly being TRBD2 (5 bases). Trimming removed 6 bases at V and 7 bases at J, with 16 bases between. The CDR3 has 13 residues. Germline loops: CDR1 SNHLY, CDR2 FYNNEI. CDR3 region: CASSPNPTGEQYF. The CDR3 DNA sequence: TGTGCCAGCAGCCCCAATCCTACGGGGGAGCAGTACTTC.

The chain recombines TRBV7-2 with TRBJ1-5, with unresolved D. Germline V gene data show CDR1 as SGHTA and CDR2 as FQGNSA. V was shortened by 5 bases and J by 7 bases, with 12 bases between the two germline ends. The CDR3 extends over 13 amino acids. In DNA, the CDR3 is TGTGCCAGCAGCCAAAATCAGGCCCAGCCCCAGCATTTT. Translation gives CASSQNQAQPQHF.

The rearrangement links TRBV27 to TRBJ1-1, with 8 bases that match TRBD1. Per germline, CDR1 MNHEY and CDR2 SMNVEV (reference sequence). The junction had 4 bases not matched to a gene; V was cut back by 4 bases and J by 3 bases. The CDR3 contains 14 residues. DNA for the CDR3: TGTGCCAGCAGTTCGCAGGGGGCAGACACTGAAGCTTTCTTT. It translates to CASSSQGADTEAFF.

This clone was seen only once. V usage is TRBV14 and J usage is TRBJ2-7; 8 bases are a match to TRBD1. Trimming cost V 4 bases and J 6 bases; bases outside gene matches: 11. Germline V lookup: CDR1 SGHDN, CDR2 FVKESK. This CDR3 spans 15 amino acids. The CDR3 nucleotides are TGTGCCAGCAGCCGAGACAGGGGTCCCCCCCTCGAGCAGTACTTC. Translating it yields CASSRDRGPPLEQYF.

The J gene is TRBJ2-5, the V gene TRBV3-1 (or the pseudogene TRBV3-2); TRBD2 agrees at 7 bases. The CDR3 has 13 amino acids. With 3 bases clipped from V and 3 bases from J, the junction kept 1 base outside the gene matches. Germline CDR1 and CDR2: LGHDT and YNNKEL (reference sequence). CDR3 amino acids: CASSQLAEETQYF. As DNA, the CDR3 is TGTGCCAGCAGCCAGCTAGCGGAAGAGACCCAGTACTTC.

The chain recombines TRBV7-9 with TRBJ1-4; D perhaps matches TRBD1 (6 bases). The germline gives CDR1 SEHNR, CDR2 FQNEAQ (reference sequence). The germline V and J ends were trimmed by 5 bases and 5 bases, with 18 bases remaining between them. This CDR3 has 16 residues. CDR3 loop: CASSVMGAGRNEKLFF. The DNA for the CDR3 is TGTGCCAGCAGCGTAATGGGGGCAGGGCGGAATGAAAAACTGTTTTTT.

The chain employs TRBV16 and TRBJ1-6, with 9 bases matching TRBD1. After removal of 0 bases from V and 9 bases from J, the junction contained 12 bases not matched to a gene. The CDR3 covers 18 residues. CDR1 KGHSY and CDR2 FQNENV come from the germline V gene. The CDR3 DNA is TGTGCCAGCAGCCAATCGGGACAGGGCATCGGTGGGAGTTCACCCCTCCACTTT. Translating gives CASSQSGQGIGGSSPLHF. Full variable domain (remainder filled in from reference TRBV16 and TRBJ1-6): GEEVAQTPKHLVRGEGQKAKLYCAPIKGHSYVFWYQQVLKNEFKFLISFQNENVFDETGMPKERFSAKCLPNSPCSLEIQATKLEDSAVYFCASSQSGQGIGGSSPLHFGNGTRLTVT.